Here is one T cell receptor beta chain with its context. The antigen it recognizes is unknown. No base quality values were provided; no much bigger clone lies one nucleotide off. Donors formed part of the validation cohort, which comprised 120 subjects and was distinct from the first cohort of several hundred subjects. Library prep was done by the immunoSEQ multiplex PCR assay. The source study handled its data this way. A statistical classification framework was developed to diagnose cytomegalovirus status using the catalog of TCR beta chain sequences. TCRdb re-hosts the immuneACCESS table, in-frame sequences only. Its copies lack some clones; in the studies checked, an unresolved V gene accounts for under half of them, and the cause for the rest is not known. That table supplies the V and J calls and clone size; D and trimming were determined from the DNA. Within this sample are 110,000 to 150,000 clones, with 85% to 90% of them counted one time only. The ten top clones hold about 6.4% of the sample.

The junction carries 20 bases between V and J, which are trimmed by 7 bases and 5 bases respectively. CDR1 and CDR2 were assigned from the germline V gene as MDHEN and SYDVKM. Spanning cysteine to phenylalanine, the CDR3 consists of 16 amino acids. Left in the record is the CDR3 DNA by itself, 48 bases read in frame from the first base. This sample is drawn from a study of cytomegalovirus exposure and HLA in healthy donors (dated by TCRdb to about 2017). Study-level background: According to a later analysis, one platform produced both the 110 or so validation repertoires and the roughly 640 repertoires of the first cohort. The study was designed to test whether signatures of past pathogen exposure could be identified by cataloging public T cell receptors. Besides the first cohort of hundreds of subjects, a separate validation cohort made up of over 100 different subjects was used. To predict cytomegalovirus infection status, the study brought together high-throughput TCR immunosequencing, statistical association of individual TCRs with disease status, and machine learning. Results and caveats for the whole study, not just this receptor: A later analysis had no HLA typing for the validation cohort, so co-occurrence there was scored across all 110 or so repertoires. Three of the identified cytomegalovirus-associated TCR beta chains were confirmed in vitro to be specific for cytomegalovirus antigens. It was suggested by the authors that the approach could potentially be generalized to other disease states and immunological phenotypes. The study gave a list of 150 to 200 TCR beta chains associated with cytomegalovirus. A later analysis found that TCRs clustered in the first cohort also tended to co-occur in the roughly 110 validation repertoires, with approximately 95% of cluster scores above 0. Most TCR sequences were observed very rarely across donors, whereas some public TCRs were present in many individuals. The classifier was reported to diagnose cytomegalovirus status with high specificity and sensitivity in both the original cohort and the validation cohort.

The TCR was taken from a woman younger than 45 in good health and CMV-seropositive. The sequencing input was PBMCs. This chain joins TRBV28 to TRBJ1-4; TRBD1 is a possible D gene, resting on 5 matching bases. Read as DNA, the sequence is TGTGCCAGCACCCCAACAGTAGGGGTGGAGAATGAAAAACTGTTTTTT. It encodes CASTPTVGVENEKLFF.